The TCR beta chain under discussion was sequenced for a study of T cell responses to AZD1222 COVID-19 vaccine. Between the trimmed V and J ends, which lost 3 bases and 1 base, there was a span of 9 bases. The CDR3 sequence is 14 residues long. Germline V CDR1 and CDR2: LNHDA, SQIVND (reference sequence). Study outcomes and limitations: It was only after the peak T cell response that any repertoires were sampled. Reportedly, nearly half of unique spike TCRs recognized epitopes outside B.1.351/B.1.1.7 mutations. There were mostly white British donors and more females than males, and clonal diversity was possibly underestimated.

As regards this clone: Antigen specificity is unknown. The sample has other DNA sequences that encode this CDR3 too.

TCRdb's table, derived via immunoSEQ multiplex PCR, lists solely in-frame clones and lacks some. Among more than 150,000 clones, about 89% were seen once, and the ten largest hold 8% to 10%. The origin of this receptor is an adult who received the AZD1222 COVID-19 vaccine. The chain has TRBV19 and TRBJ1-1, with a tentative D call TRBD1 (5 bases). The source was peripheral blood, collected 28 days after the second AZD1222 dose. The CDR3 loop is CASSIRGENTEAFF. CDR3 nucleotide sequence: TGTGCCAGTAGTATTAGAGGGGAGAACACTGAAGCTTTCTTT.